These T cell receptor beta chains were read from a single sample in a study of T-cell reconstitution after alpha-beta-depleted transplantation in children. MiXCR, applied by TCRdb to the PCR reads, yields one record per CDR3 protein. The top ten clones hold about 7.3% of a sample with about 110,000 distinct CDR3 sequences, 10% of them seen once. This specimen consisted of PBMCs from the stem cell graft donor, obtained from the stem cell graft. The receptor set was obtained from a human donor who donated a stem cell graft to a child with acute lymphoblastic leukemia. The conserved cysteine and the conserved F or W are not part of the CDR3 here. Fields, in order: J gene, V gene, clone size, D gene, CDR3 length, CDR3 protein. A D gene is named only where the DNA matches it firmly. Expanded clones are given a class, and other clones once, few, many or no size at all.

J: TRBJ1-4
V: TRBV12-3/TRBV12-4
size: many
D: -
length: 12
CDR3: ASTDRTSNEKLF

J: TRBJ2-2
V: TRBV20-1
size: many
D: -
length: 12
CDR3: SGVDSSVTGELF

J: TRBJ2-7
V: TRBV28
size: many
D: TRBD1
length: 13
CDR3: AVHPGTGVLHEQY

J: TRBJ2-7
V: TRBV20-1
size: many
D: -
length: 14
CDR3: SASFAGGSSSYEQY

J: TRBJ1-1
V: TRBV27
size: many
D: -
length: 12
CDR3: ASSLSMANTEAF

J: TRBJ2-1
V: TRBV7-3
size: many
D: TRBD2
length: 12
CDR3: ASSLRRTSGKQF

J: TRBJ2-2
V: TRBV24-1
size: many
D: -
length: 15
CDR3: ATSDLGVGEDTGELF

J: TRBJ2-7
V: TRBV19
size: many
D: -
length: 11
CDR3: ASSIRENYEQY

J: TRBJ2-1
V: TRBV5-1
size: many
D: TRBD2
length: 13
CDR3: ASSLVLADYNEQF

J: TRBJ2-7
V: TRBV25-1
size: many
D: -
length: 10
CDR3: ASSESHYEQY

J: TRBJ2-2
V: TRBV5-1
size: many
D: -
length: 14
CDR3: ASSLATAGNTGELF

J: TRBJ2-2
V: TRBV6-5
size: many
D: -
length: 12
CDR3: ASIQQGFAGELF

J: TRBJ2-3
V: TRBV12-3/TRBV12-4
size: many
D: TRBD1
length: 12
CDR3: ASFLGGGFDTQY

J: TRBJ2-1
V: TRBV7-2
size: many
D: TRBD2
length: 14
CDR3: ASSPWRAGSYNEQF

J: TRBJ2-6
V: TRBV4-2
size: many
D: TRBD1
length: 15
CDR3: ASSQATTGSGANVLT

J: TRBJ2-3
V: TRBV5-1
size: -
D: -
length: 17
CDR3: ASSLVMGARPSGIDTQY

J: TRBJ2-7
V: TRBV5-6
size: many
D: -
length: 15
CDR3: ASSLKTGGRSSYEQY

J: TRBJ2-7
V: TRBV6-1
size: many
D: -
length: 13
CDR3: ASTPRWAGSYEQY

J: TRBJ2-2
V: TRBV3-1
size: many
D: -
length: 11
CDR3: ASSQRRTGELF

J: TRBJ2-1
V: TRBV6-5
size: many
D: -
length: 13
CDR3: ASSFRGFSVEGQF

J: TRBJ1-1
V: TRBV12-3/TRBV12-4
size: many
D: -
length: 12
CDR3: ASSLGQGNTEAF

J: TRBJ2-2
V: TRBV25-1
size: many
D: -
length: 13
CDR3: ASSELRGNTGELF

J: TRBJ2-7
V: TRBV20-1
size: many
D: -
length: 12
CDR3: SARSSTGSYEQY

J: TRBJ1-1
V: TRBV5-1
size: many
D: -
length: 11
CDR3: ASSSKTDTEAF

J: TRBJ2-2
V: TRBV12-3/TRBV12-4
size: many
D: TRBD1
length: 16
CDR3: ASSQRWIRTGPTGELF

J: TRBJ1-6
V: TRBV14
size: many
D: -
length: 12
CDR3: ASSQGPRNSPLH

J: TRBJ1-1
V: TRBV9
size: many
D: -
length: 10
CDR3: ASSASNTEAF

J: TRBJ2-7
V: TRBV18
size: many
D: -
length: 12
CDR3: ASSPQGNSYEQY

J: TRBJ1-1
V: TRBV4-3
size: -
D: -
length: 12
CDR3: ASSQSGTNTEAF

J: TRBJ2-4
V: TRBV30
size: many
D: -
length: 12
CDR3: AWSVGLAKNIQY

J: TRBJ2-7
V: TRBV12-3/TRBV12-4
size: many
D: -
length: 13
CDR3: ASSSGLRSSYEQY

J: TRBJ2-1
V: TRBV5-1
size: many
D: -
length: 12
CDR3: ASSLGQFGNEQF

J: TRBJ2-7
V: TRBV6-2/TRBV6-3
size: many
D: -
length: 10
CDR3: ASSYVPREQY

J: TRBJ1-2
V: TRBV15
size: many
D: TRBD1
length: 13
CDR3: ATSRATGGIHGYT

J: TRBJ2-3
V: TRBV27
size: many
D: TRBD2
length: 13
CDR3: ASSTGWGGPDTQY

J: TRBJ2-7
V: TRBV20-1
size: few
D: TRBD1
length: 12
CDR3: SASLPGQIYEQY

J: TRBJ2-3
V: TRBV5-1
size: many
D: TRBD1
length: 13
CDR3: ASSSRDRFTDTQY

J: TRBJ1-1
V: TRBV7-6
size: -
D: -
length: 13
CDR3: ASSLRGLENTEAF

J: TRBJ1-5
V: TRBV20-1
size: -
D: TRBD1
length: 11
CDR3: SAPTGGDQPQH

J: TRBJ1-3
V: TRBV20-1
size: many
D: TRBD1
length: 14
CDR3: SARTDRLRVGNTIY

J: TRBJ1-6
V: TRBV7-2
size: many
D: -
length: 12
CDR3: ASSPRVFNSPLH

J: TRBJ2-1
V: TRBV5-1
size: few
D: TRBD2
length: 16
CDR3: ASSSPTGRGGPYNEQF

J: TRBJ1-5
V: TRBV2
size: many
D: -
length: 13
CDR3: ASSDETVADQPQH

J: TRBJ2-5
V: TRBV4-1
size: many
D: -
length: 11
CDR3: ASSRLGSETQY

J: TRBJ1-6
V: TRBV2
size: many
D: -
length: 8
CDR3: ASRLWTLH

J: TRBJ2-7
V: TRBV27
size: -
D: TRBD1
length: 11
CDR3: ASSPHRGHEQY

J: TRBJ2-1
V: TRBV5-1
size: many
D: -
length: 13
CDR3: ASSLQQGKGNEQF

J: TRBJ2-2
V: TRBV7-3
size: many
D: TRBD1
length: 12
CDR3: ASSRQGETGELF

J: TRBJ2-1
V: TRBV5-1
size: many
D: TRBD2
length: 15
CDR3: ASSHRLAGNSYNEQF

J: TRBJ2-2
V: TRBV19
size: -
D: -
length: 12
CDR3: ASISAMNTGELF

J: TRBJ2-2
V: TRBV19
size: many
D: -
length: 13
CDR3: ASNVGLYGTGELF

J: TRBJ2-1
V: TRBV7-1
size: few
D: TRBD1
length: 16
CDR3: ASSSALPLDRSYNEQF

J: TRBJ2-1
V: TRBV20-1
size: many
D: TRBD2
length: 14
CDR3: SARVATSGRYNEQF

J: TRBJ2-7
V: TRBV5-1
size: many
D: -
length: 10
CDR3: ASSSTVSEQY

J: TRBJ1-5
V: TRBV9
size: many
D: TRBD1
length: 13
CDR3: ASSVDRGPNQPQH

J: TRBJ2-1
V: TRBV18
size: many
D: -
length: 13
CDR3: ASSPFQDRDNEQF

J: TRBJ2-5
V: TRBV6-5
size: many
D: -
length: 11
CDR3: ATFGQSQETQY